The present T cell receptor (beta chain) was sequenced within a study of early T cells in non-severe SARS-CoV-2 infection. CDR1 SGHTA and CDR2 FQGNSA come from the germline V gene. V gave up 5 bases and J gave up 5 bases, with 37 bases separating them. CDR3 length: 22 residues. One entry per CDR3 protein results from TCRdb running MiXCR on the 5' RACE reads. The sample has around 46,000 distinct CDR3 sequences; 11% are singletons. The chain recombines TRBV7-2 with TRBJ2-4; the D gene is possibly TRBD2 (5 bases). The receptor's source is an adult who was a healthcare worker with PCR-confirmed SARS-CoV-2 infection or an uninfected control (not recorded which). Sequencing was carried out using whole blood. The CDR3 sequence: CASSRWGIDYCLLFRWENIQYF. The DNA of the CDR3 is TGTGCCAGCAGCCGGTGGGGTATTGACTACTGTCTACTGTTTAGGTGGGAAAACATTCAGTACTTC.